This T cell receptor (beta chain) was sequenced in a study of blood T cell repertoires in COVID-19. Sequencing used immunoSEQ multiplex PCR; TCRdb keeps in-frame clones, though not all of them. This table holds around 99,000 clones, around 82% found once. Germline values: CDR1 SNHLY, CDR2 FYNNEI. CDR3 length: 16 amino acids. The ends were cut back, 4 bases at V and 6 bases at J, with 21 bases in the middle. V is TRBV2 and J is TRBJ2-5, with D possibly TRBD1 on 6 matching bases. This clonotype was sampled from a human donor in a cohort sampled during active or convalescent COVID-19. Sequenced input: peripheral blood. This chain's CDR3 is CASSAAYRAYGQTQYF. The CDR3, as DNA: TGTGCCAGCAGTGCGGCCTACAGGGCTTATGGTCAGACCCAGTACTTC.